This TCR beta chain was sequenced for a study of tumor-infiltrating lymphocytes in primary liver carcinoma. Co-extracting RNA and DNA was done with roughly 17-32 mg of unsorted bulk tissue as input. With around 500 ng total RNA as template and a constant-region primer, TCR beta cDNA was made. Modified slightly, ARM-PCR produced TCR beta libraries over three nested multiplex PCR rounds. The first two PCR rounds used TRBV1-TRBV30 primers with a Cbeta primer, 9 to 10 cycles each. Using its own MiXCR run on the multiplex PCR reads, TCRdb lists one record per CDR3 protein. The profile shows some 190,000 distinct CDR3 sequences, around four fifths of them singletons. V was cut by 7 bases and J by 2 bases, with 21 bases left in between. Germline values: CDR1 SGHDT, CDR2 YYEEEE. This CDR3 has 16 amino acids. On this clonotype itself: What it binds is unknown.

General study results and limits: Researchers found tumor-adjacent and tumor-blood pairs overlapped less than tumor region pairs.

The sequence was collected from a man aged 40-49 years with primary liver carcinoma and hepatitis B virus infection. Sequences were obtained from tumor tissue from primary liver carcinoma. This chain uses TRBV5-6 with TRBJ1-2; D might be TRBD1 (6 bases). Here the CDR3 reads CASGSRDRILNYGYTF. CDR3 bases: TGTGCCAGCGGTTCCCGCGACAGGATCCTCAACTATGGCTACACCTTC. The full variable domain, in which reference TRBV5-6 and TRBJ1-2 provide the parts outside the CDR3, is DAGVTQSPTHLIKTRGQQVTLRCSPKSGHDTVSWYQQALGQGPQFIFQYYEEEERQRGNFPDRFSGHQFPNYSSELNVNALLLGDSALYLCASGSRDRILNYGYTFGSGTRLTVV.